This record concerns one T cell receptor (beta chain) sequence. The age range of participants was 18 to 89 years, with residence in roughly 25 US areas. Participants' reported clinical history set cohort assignment. This sample stems from a study of blood T cell repertoires in COVID-19. The CDR3 extends over 16 amino acids. V lost 1 base and J lost 0, with 11 bases in between. Germline V gives CDR1 SGHDT, CDR2 YYEEEE. Measured with immunoSEQ multiplex PCR; TCRdb has only the in-frame clones, and not every one. Among 200,000 or so clones listed, more than 65% were seen once. The sequence was obtained from a man aged 35 to 55 who had recovered from COVID-19. Sequencing was performed on PBMCs or T cells enriched from blood (not recorded which). This chain joins TRBV5-6 and TRBJ1-3, with D possibly being TRBD1 (5 bases). CDR3 nucleotide sequence: TGTGCCAGCAGCTTGCGACAGATCCGCTCTGGAAACACCATATATTTT. Amino acid sequence: CASSLRQIRSGNTIYF.